This T cell receptor beta chain comes out of a study of blood T cell repertoires in COVID-19. The overall study: Samples came from the United States, Italy and Spain, spanning acute and convalescent COVID-19. In each case, the material was cDNA or gDNA derived from T cells, B-cell-depleted T cells, or PBMCs.

Original data processing: Quantification of nucleated cells was approximated via reference gene primer amplification. This table comes from immunoSEQ multiplex PCR, and its TCRdb copy is limited to in-frame clones, with some not included. Clonal size and the V and J genes are those of that table, whereas D and trimming came from the DNA. The sample lists about 200,000 clones; about 85% were seen once. The junction had 5 bases not matched to a gene; V was cut back by 6 bases and J by 0 bases. CDR3 length equals 15 residues. Per the germline V gene, CDR1 is SGHTA and CDR2 is FQGNSA. The sequence was obtained from a woman of 80 years or more with acute or convalescent COVID-19. The chain uses TRBV7-2 and TRBJ2-3; 8 nucleotides align to TRBD2. The sample was peripheral blood. CDR3 protein: CASRHSGSSTDTQYF. CDR3 DNA: TGTGCCAGCAGACACAGCGGGAGTAGCACAGATACGCAGTATTTT.